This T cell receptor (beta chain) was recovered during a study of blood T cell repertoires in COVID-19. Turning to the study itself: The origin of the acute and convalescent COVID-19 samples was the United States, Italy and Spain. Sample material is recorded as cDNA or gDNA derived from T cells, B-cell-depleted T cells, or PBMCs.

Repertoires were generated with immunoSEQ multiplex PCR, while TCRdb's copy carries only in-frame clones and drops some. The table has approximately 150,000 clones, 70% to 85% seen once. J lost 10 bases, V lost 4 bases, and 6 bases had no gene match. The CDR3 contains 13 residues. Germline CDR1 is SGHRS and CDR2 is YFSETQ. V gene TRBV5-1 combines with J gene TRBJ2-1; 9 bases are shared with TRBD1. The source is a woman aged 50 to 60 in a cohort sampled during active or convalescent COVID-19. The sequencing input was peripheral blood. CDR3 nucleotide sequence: TGCGCCAGCAGCAGGGACAGGGTGAGGGAGCAGTTCTTC. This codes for CASSRDRVREQFF.